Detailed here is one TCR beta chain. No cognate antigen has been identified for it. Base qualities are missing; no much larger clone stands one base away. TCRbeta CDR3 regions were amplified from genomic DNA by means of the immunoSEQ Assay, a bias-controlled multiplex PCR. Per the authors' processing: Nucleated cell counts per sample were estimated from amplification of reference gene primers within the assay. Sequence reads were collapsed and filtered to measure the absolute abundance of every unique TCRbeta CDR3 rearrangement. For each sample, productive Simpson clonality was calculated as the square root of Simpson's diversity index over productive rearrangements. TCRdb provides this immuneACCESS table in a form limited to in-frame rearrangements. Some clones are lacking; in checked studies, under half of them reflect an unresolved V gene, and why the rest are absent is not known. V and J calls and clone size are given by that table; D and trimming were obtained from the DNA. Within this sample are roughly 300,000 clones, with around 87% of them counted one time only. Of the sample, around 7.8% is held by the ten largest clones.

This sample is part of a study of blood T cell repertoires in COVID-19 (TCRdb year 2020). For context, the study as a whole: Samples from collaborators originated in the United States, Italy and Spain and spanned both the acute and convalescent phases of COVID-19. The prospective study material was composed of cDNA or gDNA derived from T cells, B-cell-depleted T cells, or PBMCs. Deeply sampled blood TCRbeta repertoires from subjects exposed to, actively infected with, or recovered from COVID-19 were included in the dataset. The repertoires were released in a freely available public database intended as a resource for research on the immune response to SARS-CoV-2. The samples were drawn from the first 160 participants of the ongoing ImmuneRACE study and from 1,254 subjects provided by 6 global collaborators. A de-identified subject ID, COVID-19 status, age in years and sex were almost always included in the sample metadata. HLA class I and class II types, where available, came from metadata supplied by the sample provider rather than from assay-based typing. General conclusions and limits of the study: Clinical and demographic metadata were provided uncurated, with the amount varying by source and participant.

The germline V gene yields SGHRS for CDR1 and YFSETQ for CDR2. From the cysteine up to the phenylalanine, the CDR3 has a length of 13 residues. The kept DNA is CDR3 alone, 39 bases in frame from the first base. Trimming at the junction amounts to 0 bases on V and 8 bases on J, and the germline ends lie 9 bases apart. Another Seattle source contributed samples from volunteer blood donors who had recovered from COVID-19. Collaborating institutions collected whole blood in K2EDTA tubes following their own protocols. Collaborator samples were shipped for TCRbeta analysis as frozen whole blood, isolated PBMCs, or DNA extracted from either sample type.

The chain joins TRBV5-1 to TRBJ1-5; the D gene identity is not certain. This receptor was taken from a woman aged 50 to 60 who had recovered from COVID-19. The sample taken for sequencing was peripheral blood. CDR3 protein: CASSLAGVEPQHF. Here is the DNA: TGCGCCAGCAGCTTGGCCGGAGTGGAGCCCCAGCATTTT.